This TCR beta chain derives from a study of T-cell reconstitution after alpha-beta-depleted transplantation in children. The study's findings and limits: When one year had passed after transplant, most T-cell counts and diversity came from newly produced T cells. Surviving recipient T cells and thymic progenitors produced the high day-60 TCRbeta diversity seen in some patients. Roughly two months post-transplant, alpha-beta T cells reportedly originated from several hundred graft clones that had expanded.

The V gene's germline CDR1 is MDHEN and CDR2 SYDVKM. The CDR3 is 15 amino acids. Trimming shortened V by 5 bases and J by 9 bases, and 20 bases separated the two germline ends. Unique molecular identifiers were incorporated during preparation of the TCRbeta library. TCRdb reprocessed the PCR reads with MiXCR, giving one entry per CDR3 protein. The repertoire has hundreds of thousands of distinct CDR3 sequences, about a sixth of them found once; the top ten carry about 32%. This clonotype was seen ten or more times. Antigen: not known. This material consisted of PBMCs, mostly from graft donor cells, taken 360 days after TCRalphabeta/CD19-depleted stem cell transplant. This sequence originates from a boy under three years old who had a stem cell transplant for Wiskott-Aldrich syndrome, so the T cells may come from the graft donor. The V gene is TRBV28, the J gene TRBJ1-5, with D possibly TRBD1 on 6 matching bases. The CDR3 here is CASSTYPRGTGPQHF. As DNA, the CDR3 is TGTGCCAGCAGTACATATCCCAGGGGTACGGGGCCCCAGCATTTT.